Following are 30 T cell receptor beta chains from one sample sequenced in a study of shared T cell receptors in the human thymus. The repertoire was sequenced with immunoSEQ multiplex PCR; TCRdb's copy has only in-frame clones and lacks some. In the table there are 700,000 or so clones, 80% to 90% of which are singletons. Another study also made use of these data, one on human thymus T cells.

Sequenced input: thymocytes. These receptors came from a girl under three years old with a congenital heart defect.

For the CDR3, the DNA is TGCGCCAGCAGACCGACGTTACAGGGTAACGTTAACTATGGCTACACCTTC. Its translation is CASRPTLQGNVNYGYTF. This chain links TRBV5-1 with TRBJ1-2; tentatively, D is TRBD1 (6 bases). CDR1 and CDR2 (germline): SGHRS, YFSETQ. The CDR3 contains 17 residues. V lost 5 bases to trimming and J lost 1 base, with 21 bases between them.

The chain combines TRBV5-4 with TRBJ2-2, with TRBD2 matching over 12 bases. The germline CDR1 and CDR2 sequences are SGHNT and YYREEE (reference sequence). V gave up 6 bases and J gave up 0 bases; unmatched junction bases: 12. The CDR3 spans 19 residues. This CDR3 is CASTVTSGGQNANTGELFF. For the CDR3, the DNA is TGTGCCAGCACCGTGACTAGCGGGGGCCAGAACGCGAACACCGGGGAGCTGTTTTTT.

The J gene is TRBJ1-6, the V gene TRBV27; 7 bases line up with TRBD1. The germline gives CDR1 MNHEY, CDR2 SMNVEV (reference sequence). Trimming at V came to 2 bases and at J to 9 bases, leaving 7 bases not matched to a gene. The length of the CDR3 is 15 residues. CDR3 loop: CASSLLGTVSSPLHF. The CDR3 coding sequence is TGTGCCAGCAGTTTACTTGGGACAGTTTCTTCACCCCTCCACTTT.

V and J are TRBV5-6 and TRBJ1-1; TRBD1 matches 8 bases. This CDR3 contains 17 residues. The V segment lost 7 bases and the J segment 4 bases; nucleotides outside the gene matches: 18. Germline V gene sequence: CDR1 SGHDT, CDR2 YYEEEE. The CDR3 region has the DNA TGTGCCAGCCGGGCTCGGGGTAGGACAGGGAAGGGCACTGAAGCTTTCTTT. Protein product: CASRARGRTGKGTEAFF.

The CDR3 coding sequence is TGTGCCAGCAGCTTAGTCTCCCGGACAGGGTACTATGGCTACACCTTC. Translating gives CASSLVSRTGYYGYTF. This chain connects TRBV7-2 to TRBJ1-2; 8 bases are a match to TRBD1. J lost 3 bases, V lost 1 base, and 7 bases had no gene match. From germline, CDR1 is SGHTA and CDR2 FQGNSA. The CDR3 has 16 amino acids.

CDR3 protein: CASSPGGRGNTIYF. The CDR3 bases are TGTGCCAGCAGCCCGGGGGGGCGCGGAAACACCATATATTTT. This rearrangement joins TRBV6-5 to TRBJ1-3, with D perhaps matching TRBD1 (6 bases). Germline CDR1 MNHEY, CDR2 SVGAGI. The CDR3 consists of 14 residues. The germline V and J ends were trimmed by 6 bases and 4 bases, with 13 bases remaining between them.

The genes are TRBV15 and TRBJ1-1; D is uncertain. Looked up from germline, CDR1 is LNHNV and CDR2 is YYDKDF (reference sequence). The CDR3 spans 13 residues. The V end was cut by 6 bases, the J end by 0 bases, with 8 bases between. The CDR3 DNA reads TGTGCCACCAGGGCTCCAATGAACACTGAAGCTTTCTTT. The encoded protein is CATRAPMNTEAFF.

To note about this clone: This CDR3 is also generated by other DNA sequences in the sample. The chain combines TRBV5-1 with TRBJ1-5; D possibly corresponds to TRBD1 (5 bases). The germline V gene encodes CDR1 SGHRS and CDR2 YFSETQ. This CDR3 spans 13 amino acids. V lost 5 bases to trimming and J lost 2 bases, with 8 bases between them. For the CDR3, the DNA is TGCGCCAGCAGTCGCAGGGGCAATCAGCCCCAGCATTTT. Translation gives CASSRRGNQPQHF.

The chain joins TRBV27 to TRBJ2-1; TRBD2 aligns across 13 bases. J lost 7 bases, V lost 4 bases, and 7 bases had no gene match. Germline V CDR1 and CDR2: MNHEY, SMNVEV (reference sequence). This CDR3 region has 16 residues. CDR3 residues: CASSSGLAGVINEQFF. Written as DNA, the CDR3 is TGTGCCAGCAGTTCAGGACTAGCGGGGGTCATAAATGAGCAGTTCTTC.

The chain employs TRBV15 and TRBJ1-5, with unresolved D. The CDR3 consists of 16 residues. Germline assignment: CDR1 LNHNV and CDR2 YYDKDF (reference sequence). Trimming pared 0 bases from V and 6 bases from J, leaving 15 bases between. The CDR3 nucleotides read TGTGCCACCAGCAGAGATTGGCAGGATTCTGGTCAGCCCCAGCATTTT. Amino acids: CATSRDWQDSGQPQHF.

The chain employs TRBV14 and TRBJ1-2; D is possibly TRBD1 (6 bases). Germline V gene sequence: CDR1 SGHDN, CDR2 FVKESK. The CDR3 is 14 amino acids. Trimming removed 3 bases at V and 0 bases at J, with 8 bases between. The CDR3, as DNA: TGTGCCAGCAGCCATAGACAGGCTAACTATGGCTACACCTTC. Protein: CASSHRQANYGYTF.

This rearrangement joins TRBV7-6 to TRBJ2-5; D is possibly TRBD2 (6 bases). Germline V gene sequence: CDR1 SGHVS, CDR2 FNYEAQ. The CDR3 consists of 17 residues. The V gene lost 0 bases and the J gene lost 5 bases, with 19 bases spanning the gap. CDR3 DNA sequence: TGTGCCAGCAGCTTAGCCCGGCGGAGGAGGGGTAGGGAGACCCAGTACTTC. Its protein product is CASSLARRRRGRETQYF.

The rearrangement joins TRBV7-9 to TRBJ2-7; tentative D call: TRBD1 (5 bases). The CDR3 is 13 amino acids. The germline V gene has CDR1 SEHNR and CDR2 FQNEAQ (reference sequence). V was cut by 5 bases and J by 3 bases, with 11 bases left in between. CDR3 amino acids: CASSPTADYEQYF. For the CDR3, the DNA is TGTGCCAGCAGCCCGACAGCCGACTACGAGCAGTACTTC.

V and J are TRBV27 and TRBJ1-1, with D uncertain. The germline V and J ends were trimmed by 2 bases and 1 base, with 14 bases remaining between them. From germline, CDR1 is MNHEY and CDR2 SMNVEV (reference sequence). CDR3 length: 16 amino acids. The CDR3 region has the DNA TGTGCCAGCAGTTTACGTCAGAATGGGCGGAACACTGAAGCTTTCTTT. This encodes CASSLRQNGRNTEAFF.

Details on this clone: Other DNA sequences in the sample encode the same CDR3. The chain has TRBV4-3 and TRBJ1-3; D is undetermined. V was trimmed by 0 bases and J by 0 bases, leaving 6 bases between them. Germline V CDR1 and CDR2: LGHNA, YSLEER. The CDR3 has 15 amino acids. This chain's CDR3 is CASSQDSGSGNTIYF. The CDR3, as DNA: TGCGCCAGCAGCCAAGATTCCGGCTCTGGAAACACCATATATTTT.

This chain uses TRBV7-2 with TRBJ1-5; no clear D. The CDR3 is 16 residues long. CDR1 is SGHTA, CDR2 FQGNSA, per germline. Trimming took 1 base from V and 2 from J, leaving 12 bases between them. The CDR3 DNA is TGTGCCAGCAGCTTAGGCCCTCGTGGAGGCAATCAGCCCCAGCATTTT. Translating gives CASSLGPRGGNQPQHF.

This chain uses TRBV29-1 with TRBJ2-5; 7 positions agree with TRBD2. CDR3 length: 18 amino acids. V shed 8 bases, J shed 4 bases, and the junction held 25 bases outside the gene matches. Per the germline V gene, CDR1 is SQVTM and CDR2 is ANQGSEA. The CDR3 DNA is TGCAGCATCGGATCAGAAGGAGCTCAGAGGGGACTAAGAGAGACCCAGTACTTC. Translated: CSIGSEGAQRGLRETQYF.

This chain's CDR3 is CASSFGGTPWEQYF. In nucleotides, the CDR3 is TGTGCCAGCAGTTTCGGGGGGACCCCTTGGGAGCAGTACTTC. V usage is TRBV27 and J usage is TRBJ2-7, with 7 bases matching TRBD2. The CDR3 has 14 residues. Germline assignment: CDR1 MNHEY and CDR2 SMNVEV (reference sequence). The junction had 9 bases not matched to a gene; V was cut back by 3 bases and J by 7 bases.

This clone occurred once. V and J are TRBV29-1 and TRBJ1-1; TRBD1 is a possible D gene (6 bases). The CDR3 contains 17 residues. Germline CDR1 reads SQVTM; CDR2 reads ANQGSEA. V lost 4 bases to trimming and J lost 2 bases, with 23 bases between them. The CDR3 protein is CSVVSGVRGRVNTEAFF. The CDR3 bases are TGCAGCGTTGTGTCAGGGGTGAGGGGAAGGGTAAACACTGAAGCTTTCTTT.

The chain links TRBV7-2 to TRBJ1-2, with a weak D call TRBD1 (5 bases). The germline V gene encodes CDR1 SGHTA and CDR2 FQGNSA. This CDR3 is built from 13 residues. V lost 5 bases, J lost 2 bases, and 9 bases lay in between. The CDR3 coding sequence is TGTGCCAGCAGCCCAGGGCGGAACTATGGCTACACCTTC. Translating it yields CASSPGRNYGYTF.

V usage is TRBV27 and J usage is TRBJ2-1, with D perhaps matching TRBD2 (6 bases). CDR3 size: 17 residues. Trimming took off 8 bases at V and 1 base at J, with 21 bases between the two ends. Germline-derived CDR1 and CDR2 are MNHEY and SMNVEV (reference sequence). The CDR3 here is CASEPNAGLLSYNEQFF. DNA of the CDR3: TGTGCCAGCGAGCCAAATGCGGGACTTCTGTCCTACAATGAGCAGTTCTTC.

The chain is built from TRBV4-3 and TRBJ2-6; weak D call: TRBD2 (6 bases). This CDR3 is built from 19 residues. Between the trimmed V and J ends, which lost 4 bases and 0 bases, there was a span of 19 bases. Per germline, CDR1 LGHNA and CDR2 YSLEER. This CDR3 reads CASSLRREQTASGANVLTF. The CDR3 nucleotides are TGCGCCAGCAGCCTAAGGAGGGAACAGACCGCCTCTGGGGCCAACGTCCTGACTTTC.

CDR3 sequence reads: CASSQEPWTGRYGYTF. The DNA for the CDR3 is TGCGCCAGCAGCCAAGAGCCGTGGACAGGCCGCTATGGCTACACCTTC. The V call is TRBV4-1, the J call TRBJ1-2, with 7 bases aligning to TRBD1. The CDR3 length is 16 residues. Germline V CDR1 and CDR2: MGHRA, YSYEKL. V trimming: 0 bases; J trimming: 4 bases; junction bases outside the gene matches: 8.

The chain has TRBV7-9 and TRBJ2-5, with 9 bases that match TRBD1. Trimming took 5 bases from V and 11 from J; bases not matched to a gene: 24. The CDR3 extends over 18 amino acids. CDR1 SEHNR and CDR2 FQNEAQ come from the germline V gene (reference sequence). The CDR3 DNA is TGTGCCAGCAGCCCCCCAGCAGGGGACAGGGCCAAGAGGACTCAGCAGTACTTC. It encodes CASSPPAGDRAKRTQQYF.

The gene calls are TRBV6-5 and TRBJ1-6; possible D gene TRBD1, 6 bases. This CDR3 region has 15 residues. From germline, CDR1 is MNHEY and CDR2 SVGAGI. The V end was cut by 5 bases, the J end by 4 bases, with 12 bases between. In DNA, the CDR3 is TGTGCCAGCAGTCAATCAGGACAGTATAATTCACCCCTCCACTTT. The encoded protein is CASSQSGQYNSPLHF.

The rearrangement joins TRBV4-3 to TRBJ2-3; possible D gene TRBD2, 6 bases. The CDR3 runs to 16 residues. With 0 bases removed from V and 0 bases from J, the gap between germline ends came to 10 bases. Germline values: CDR1 LGHNA, CDR2 YSLEER. In nucleotides, the CDR3 is TGCGCCAGCAGCCAAGATAGCGGACCTAGCACAGATACGCAGTATTTT. Its translation: CASSQDSGPSTDTQYF.

This chain connects TRBV27 to TRBJ2-2; 9 bases align to TRBD1. The CDR3 runs to 18 residues. CDR1 and CDR2 (germline): MNHEY, SMNVEV (reference sequence). The J segment lost 4 bases and the V segment lost 5 bases, leaving 14 bases of the junction unmatched. The DNA of the CDR3 is TGTGCCAGCAGTACTTTCCCGGGACAGGGTATCGGCACCGGGGAGCTGTTTTTT. Residues: CASSTFPGQGIGTGELFF.

This clone was detected a few times. This chain joins TRBV7-9 and TRBJ2-1; TRBD1 matches 7 bases. J was trimmed by 8 bases and V by 1 base; bases with no gene match: 8. This CDR3 is built from 15 residues. Per the germline V gene, CDR1 is SEHNR and CDR2 is FQNEAQ (reference sequence). CDR3 DNA: TGTGCCAGCAGCTTAGGGGTCCGCAGGGGGTATGAGCAGTTCTTC. Its protein is CASSLGVRRGYEQFF.

This chain links TRBV6-6 with TRBJ1-4; TRBD1 is a possible D gene (5 bases). Germline-derived CDR1 and CDR2 are MNHNY and SVGAGI (reference sequence). The CDR3 has 15 amino acids. V was trimmed by 6 bases and J by 7 bases, leaving 18 bases between them. In nucleotides, the CDR3 is TGTGCCAGCAGCCTTCGAAAGGGGAGGAGTGAAAAACTGTTTTTT. This translates into CASSLRKGRSEKLFF.

This rearrangement joins TRBV6-4 to TRBJ2-7; a weak D match, TRBD1 (5 bases). V was clipped by 3 bases and J by 3 bases, with 9 bases between them. The CDR3 length is 13 residues. Germline assignment: CDR1 MRHNA and CDR2 SNTAGT. CDR3 sequence: CASSDGDSYEQYF. In DNA form, the CDR3 reads TGTGCCAGCAGTGATGGTGACAGCTACGAGCAGTACTTC.